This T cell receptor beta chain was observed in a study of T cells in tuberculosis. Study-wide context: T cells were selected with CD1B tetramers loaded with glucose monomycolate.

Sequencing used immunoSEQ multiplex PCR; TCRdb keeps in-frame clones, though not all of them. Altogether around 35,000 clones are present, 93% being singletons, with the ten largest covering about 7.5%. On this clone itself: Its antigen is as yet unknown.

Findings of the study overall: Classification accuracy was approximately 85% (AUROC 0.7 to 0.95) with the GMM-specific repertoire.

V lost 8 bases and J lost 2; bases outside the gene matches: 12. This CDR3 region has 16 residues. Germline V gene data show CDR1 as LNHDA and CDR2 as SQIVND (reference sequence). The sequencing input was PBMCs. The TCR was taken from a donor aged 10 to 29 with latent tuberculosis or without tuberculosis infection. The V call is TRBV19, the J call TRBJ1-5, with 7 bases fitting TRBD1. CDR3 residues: CASRYLAGQRNQPQHF. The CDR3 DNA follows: TGTGCCAGTCGTTATCTGGCGGGACAGCGCAATCAGCCCCAGCATTTT.